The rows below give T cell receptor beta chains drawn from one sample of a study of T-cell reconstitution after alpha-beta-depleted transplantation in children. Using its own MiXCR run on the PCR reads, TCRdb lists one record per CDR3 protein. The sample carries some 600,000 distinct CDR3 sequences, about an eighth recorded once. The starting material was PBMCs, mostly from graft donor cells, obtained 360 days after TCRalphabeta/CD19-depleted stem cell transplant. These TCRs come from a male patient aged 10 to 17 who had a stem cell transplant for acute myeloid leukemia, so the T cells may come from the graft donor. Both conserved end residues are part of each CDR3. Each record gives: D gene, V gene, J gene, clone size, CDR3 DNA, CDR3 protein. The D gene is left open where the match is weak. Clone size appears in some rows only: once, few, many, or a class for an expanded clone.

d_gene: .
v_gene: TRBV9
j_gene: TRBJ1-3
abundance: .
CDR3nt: TGTGCCAGCAGCGTAGGACCAGGGAAGGGTTCTGGAAACACCATATATTTT
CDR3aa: CASSVGPGKGSGNTIYF

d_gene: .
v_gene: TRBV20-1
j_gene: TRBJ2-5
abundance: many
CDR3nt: TGCAGTGCTACCACGACAGCGCAAGAGACCCAGTACTTC
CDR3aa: CSATTTAQETQYF

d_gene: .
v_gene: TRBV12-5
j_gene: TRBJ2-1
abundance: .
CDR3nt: TGTGCTAGTGGTTTGTCGGCCCTCAAAGTGCACCCTGAGCAGTTCTTC
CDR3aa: CASGLSALKVHPEQFF

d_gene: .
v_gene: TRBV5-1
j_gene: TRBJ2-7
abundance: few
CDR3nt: TGCGCCAGCAGCTTGGCCGTGATCTCCTACGAGCAGTACTTC
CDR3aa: CASSLAVISYEQYF

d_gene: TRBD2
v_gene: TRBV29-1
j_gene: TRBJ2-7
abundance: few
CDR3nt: TGCAGCGTTGGCTCTAGCGGAACCTACGAGCAGTACTTC
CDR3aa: CSVGSSGTYEQYF

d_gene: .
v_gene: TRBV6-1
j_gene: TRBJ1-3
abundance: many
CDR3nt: TGTGCCAGCAGCCTAACAGGAGCTGGAAACACCATATATTTT
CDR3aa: CASSLTGAGNTIYF

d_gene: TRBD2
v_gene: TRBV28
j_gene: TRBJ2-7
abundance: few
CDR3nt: TGTGCCAGCAGTGTCGGGACTAGCGGGATCTACGAGCAGTACTTC
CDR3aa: CASSVGTSGIYEQYF

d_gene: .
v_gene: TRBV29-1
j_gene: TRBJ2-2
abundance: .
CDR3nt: TGCAGCGTTGAAGACCAGCTCAGCGGGGAGCTGTTTTTT
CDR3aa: CSVEDQLSGELFF

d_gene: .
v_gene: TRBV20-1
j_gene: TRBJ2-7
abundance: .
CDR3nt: TGCAGTGCTAGGGTATTAACCTACGAGCAGTACTTC
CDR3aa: CSARVLTYEQYF

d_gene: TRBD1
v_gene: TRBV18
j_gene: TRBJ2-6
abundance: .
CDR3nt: TGTGCCAGCTCACCACCAGGGACAGGGCTAGGCGGGGCCAACGTCCTGACTTTC
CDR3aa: CASSPPGTGLGGANVLTF

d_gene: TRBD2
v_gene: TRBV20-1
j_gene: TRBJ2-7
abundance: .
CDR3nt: TGCAGTGCTAGCACTAGCGGGCCCCCTGCCTACGAGCAGTACTTC
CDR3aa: CSASTSGPPAYEQYF

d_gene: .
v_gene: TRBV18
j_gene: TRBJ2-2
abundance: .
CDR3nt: TGTGCCAGCTCACCACGGGGGACAACCGGGGAGCTGTTTTTT
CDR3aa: CASSPRGTTGELFF

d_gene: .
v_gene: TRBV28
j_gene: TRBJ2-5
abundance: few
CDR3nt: TGTGCCAGCAGTTTAACCCTCCCTGGGACCCAGTACTTC
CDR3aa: CASSLTLPGTQYF

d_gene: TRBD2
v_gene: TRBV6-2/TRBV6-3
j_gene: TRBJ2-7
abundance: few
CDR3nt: TGTGCCAGCAGTTACCCGTACCGGGGAGCGGGAAGCTCCTACGAGCAGTACTTC
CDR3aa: CASSYPYRGAGSSYEQYF

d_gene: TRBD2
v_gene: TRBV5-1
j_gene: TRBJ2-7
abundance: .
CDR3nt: TGCGCCAGCAGCGGCAGACTAGCGGGAGGGCCCTACGAGCAGTACTTC
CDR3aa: CASSGRLAGGPYEQYF

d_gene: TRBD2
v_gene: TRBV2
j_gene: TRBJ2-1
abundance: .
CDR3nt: TGTGCCAGCAGTGAACCACTAGCGTCCGACAATGAGCAGTTCTTC
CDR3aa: CASSEPLASDNEQFF

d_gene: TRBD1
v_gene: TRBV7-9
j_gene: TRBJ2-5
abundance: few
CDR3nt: TGTGCCAGCAGCGCGGACAGGGTCATCCCGGGGACCCAGTACTTC
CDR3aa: CASSADRVIPGTQYF

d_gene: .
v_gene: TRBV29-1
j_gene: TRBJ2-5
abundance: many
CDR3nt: TGCAGCGTCCGGGACCCTGAAGAGACCCAGTACTTC
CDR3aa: CSVRDPEETQYF

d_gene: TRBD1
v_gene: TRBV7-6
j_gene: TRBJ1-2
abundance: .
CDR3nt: TGTGCCAGCAGCTGGGGACAGCAGTATGGCTACACCTTC
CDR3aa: CASSWGQQYGYTF

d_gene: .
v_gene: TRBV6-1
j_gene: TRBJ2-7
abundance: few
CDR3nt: TGTGCCAGCACCTTATTTGGAGCACCTTCCTACGAGCAGTACTTC
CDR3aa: CASTLFGAPSYEQYF

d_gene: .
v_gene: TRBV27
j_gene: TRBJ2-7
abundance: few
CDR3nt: TGTGCCAGCAGTTCACCTTTGAGGAAGGACGGGCCCTCCTACGAGCAGTACTTC
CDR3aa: CASSSPLRKDGPSYEQYF

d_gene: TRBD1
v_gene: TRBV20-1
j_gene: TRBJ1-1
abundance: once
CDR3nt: TGCAGTGCTAGGGCCCACCCCGGACAGGGGACTGAAGCTTTCTTT
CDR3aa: CSARAHPGQGTEAFF

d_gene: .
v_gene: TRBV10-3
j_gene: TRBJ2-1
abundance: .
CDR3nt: TGTGCCATCAGTGCCTACGACGGCAGTTCCAATCCCCGCTCCTACAATGAGCAGTTCTTC
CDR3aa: CAISAYDGSSNPRSYNEQFF

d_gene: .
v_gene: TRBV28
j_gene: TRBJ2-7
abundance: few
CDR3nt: TGTGCCAGCAGTTTAGGTAACAGGGAGGGGTACGAGCAGTACTTC
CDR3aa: CASSLGNREGYEQYF

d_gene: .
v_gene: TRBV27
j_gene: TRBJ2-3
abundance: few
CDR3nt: TGTGCCAGCAGGCGAAGGGGTCAGGAGAACACCGGCACAGATACGCAGTATTTT
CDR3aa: CASRRRGQENTGTDTQYF

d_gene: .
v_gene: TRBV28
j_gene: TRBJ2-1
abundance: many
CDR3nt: TGTGCCAGCAGTTCAAGAGACAATGAGCAGTTCTTC
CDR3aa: CASSSRDNEQFF

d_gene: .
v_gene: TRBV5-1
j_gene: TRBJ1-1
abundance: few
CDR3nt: TGCGCCAGCAGCTTGGGCGGGGCGCGAGACACTGAAGCTTTCTTT
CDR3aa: CASSLGGARDTEAFF

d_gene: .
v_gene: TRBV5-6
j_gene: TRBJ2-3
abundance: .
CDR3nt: TGTGCCAGCAGCTTGCACAGGCCAGGGGATACGCAGTATTTT
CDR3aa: CASSLHRPGDTQYF

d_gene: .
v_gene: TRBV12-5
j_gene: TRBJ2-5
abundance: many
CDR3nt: TGTGCTAGTGGTCCTTCAGCAGGGGAGACCCAGTACTTC
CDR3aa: CASGPSAGETQYF

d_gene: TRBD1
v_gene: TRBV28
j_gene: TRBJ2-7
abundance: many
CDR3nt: TGTGCCAGCAGTTTTTTTGGGACAGGTCCCTACGAGCAGTACTTC
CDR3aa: CASSFFGTGPYEQYF

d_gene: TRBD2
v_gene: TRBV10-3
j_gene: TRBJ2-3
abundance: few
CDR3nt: TGTGCCATCCTGGGGACTAGCGGGAGATCCGATACGCAGTATTTT
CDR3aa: CAILGTSGRSDTQYF

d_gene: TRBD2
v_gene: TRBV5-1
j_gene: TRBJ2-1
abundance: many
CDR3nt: TGCGCCAGCAGCCGTCGAGCGGGAGAGGGAGGTGAGCAGTTCTTC
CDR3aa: CASSRRAGEGGEQFF

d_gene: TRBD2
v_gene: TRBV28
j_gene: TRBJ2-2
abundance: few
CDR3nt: TGTGCCAGCAGTTCCAGAAGCGGGAGAGGGAAAACCGGGGAGCTGTTTTTT
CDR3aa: CASSSRSGRGKTGELFF

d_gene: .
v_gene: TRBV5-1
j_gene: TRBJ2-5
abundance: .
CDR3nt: TGCGCCAGCAGCTTTCGTACTACCAAAGAGACCCAGTACTTC
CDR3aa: CASSFRTTKETQYF

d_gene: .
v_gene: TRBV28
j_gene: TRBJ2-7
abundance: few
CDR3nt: TGTGCCAGCAGCACCGGGACACCGGTGGGCGAGCAGTACTTC
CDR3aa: CASSTGTPVGEQYF

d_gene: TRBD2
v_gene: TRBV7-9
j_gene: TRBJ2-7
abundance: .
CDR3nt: TGTGCCAGCAGCGTGAGACTAGCGGGAGAAGGCGAGCAGTACTTC
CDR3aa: CASSVRLAGEGEQYF

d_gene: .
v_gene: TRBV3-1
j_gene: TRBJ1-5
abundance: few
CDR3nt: TGTGCCAGCAGCCAAGAGGGGTTTCAGCCCCAGCATTTT
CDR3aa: CASSQEGFQPQHF

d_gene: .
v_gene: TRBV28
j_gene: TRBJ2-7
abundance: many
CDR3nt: TGTGCCAGCAGTTTGCCAGGGATCCACGAGCAGTACTTC
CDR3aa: CASSLPGIHEQYF

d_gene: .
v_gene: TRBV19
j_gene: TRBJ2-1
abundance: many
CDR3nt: TGTGCGAGTAGGGGGGCGGGAGCGTACAATGAGCAGTTCTTC
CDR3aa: CASRGAGAYNEQFF

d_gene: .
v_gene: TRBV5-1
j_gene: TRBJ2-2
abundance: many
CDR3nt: TGCGCCAGCAGCTTGGGGCCCCAGGAGGCGAACACCGGGGAGCTGTTTTTT
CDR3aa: CASSLGPQEANTGELFF

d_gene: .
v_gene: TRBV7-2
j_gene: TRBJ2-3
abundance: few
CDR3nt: TGTGCCAGCAGTCCAGGGTATGATACAGATACGCAGTATTTT
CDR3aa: CASSPGYDTDTQYF

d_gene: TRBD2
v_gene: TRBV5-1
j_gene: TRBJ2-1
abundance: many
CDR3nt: TGCGCCAGCAGCTTAATTTCCGGGACTAGCGGTGCTAGCTCCTACAATGAGCAGTTCTTC
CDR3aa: CASSLISGTSGASSYNEQFF

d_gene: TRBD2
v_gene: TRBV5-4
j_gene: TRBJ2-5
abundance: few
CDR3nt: TGTGCCAGCAGCTGGGTTAGCGGGAGGGGAGGGGAGACCCAGTACTTC
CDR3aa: CASSWVSGRGGETQYF

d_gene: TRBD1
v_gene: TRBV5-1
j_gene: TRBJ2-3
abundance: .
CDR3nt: TGCGCCAGCAGCCTGGAAGGGGGCTTCGGCACAGATACGCAGTATTTT
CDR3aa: CASSLEGGFGTDTQYF

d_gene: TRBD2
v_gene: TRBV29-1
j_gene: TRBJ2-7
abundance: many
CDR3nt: TGCAGCGTGGGGGGGGTAGAGCGGAGAGGAGACTACGAGCAGTACTTC
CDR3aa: CSVGGVERRGDYEQYF

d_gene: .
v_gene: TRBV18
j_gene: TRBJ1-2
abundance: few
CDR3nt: TGTGCCAGCTCACAAAAACAGGGTGCGGCACGAGTAGGCTACACCTTC
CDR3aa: CASSQKQGAARVGYTF

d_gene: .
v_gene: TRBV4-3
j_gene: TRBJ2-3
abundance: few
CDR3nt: TGCGCCAGCAGCCATGCCCCCCGGACAGTCACAGATACGCAGTATTTT
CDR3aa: CASSHAPRTVTDTQYF

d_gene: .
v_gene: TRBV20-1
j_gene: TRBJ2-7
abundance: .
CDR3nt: TGCAGTGCTTCGGAAGGGGAGGTTCTCGAGCAGTACTTC
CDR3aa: CSASEGEVLEQYF

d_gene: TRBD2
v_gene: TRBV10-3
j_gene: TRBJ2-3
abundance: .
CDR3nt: TGTGCCATCAGTGAGTCGACTAGCGGGAGGGGGACAGATACGCAGTATTTT
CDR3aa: CAISESTSGRGTDTQYF

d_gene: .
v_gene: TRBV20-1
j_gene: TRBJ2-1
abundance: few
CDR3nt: TGCAGTGCCCGTACCCCAGCGGTACAATACAATGAGCAGTTCTTC
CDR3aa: CSARTPAVQYNEQFF

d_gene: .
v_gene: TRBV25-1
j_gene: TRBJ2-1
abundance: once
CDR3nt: TGTGCCAGCAGTGCTCAGGGGTCGAGACGATACAATGAGCAGTTCTTC
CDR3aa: CASSAQGSRRYNEQFF

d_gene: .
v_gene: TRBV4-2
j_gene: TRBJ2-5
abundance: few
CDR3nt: TGTGCCAGCAGCCAAGCCCAGGGGGGTAGTCTTGGCGCGGAGACCCAGTACTTC
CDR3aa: CASSQAQGGSLGAETQYF

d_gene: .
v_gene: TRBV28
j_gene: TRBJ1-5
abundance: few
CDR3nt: TGTGCCAGCAGTTTTGGGATGAGTCAGCCCCAGCATTTT
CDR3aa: CASSFGMSQPQHF

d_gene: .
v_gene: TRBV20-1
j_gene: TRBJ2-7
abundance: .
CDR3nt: TGCAGTGTTGGACCTGGCGGGGGCCGCTACGAGCAGTACTTC
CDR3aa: CSVGPGGGRYEQYF

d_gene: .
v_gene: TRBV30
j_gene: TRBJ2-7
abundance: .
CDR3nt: TGTGCCTGGAGAGTAGGAGGGTCGGGCTCCTACGAGCAGTACTTC
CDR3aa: CAWRVGGSGSYEQYF